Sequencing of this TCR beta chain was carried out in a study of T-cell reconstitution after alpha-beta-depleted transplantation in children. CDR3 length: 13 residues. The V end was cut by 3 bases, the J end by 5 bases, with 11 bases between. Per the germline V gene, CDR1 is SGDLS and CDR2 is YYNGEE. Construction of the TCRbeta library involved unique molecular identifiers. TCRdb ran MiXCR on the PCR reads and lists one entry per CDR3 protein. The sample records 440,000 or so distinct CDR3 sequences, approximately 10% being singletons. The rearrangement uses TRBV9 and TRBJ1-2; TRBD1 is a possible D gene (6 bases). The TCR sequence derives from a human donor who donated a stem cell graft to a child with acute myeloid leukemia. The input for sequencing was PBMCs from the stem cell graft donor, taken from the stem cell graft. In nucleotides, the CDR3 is TGTGCCAGCAGCGAAGGGGGACAATATGGCTACACCTTC. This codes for CASSEGGQYGYTF.